Following are 5 T cell receptor beta chains from one sample sequenced in a study of cytomegalovirus exposure and HLA in healthy donors. PCR primers comprised 60 Vbeta and 13 Jbeta primers. Generated by immunoSEQ multiplex PCR, the TCRdb table keeps only in-frame clones and is missing some. The sample has around 97,000 clones; roughly 80% are singletons. Specimen: PBMCs. The receptors were sampled from a man aged 45-65 years in good health and CMV-seropositive.

V gene TRBV9 combines with J gene TRBJ2-2; 7 bases fit TRBD2. The CDR3 is made up of 14 amino acids. Germline V gene sequence: CDR1 SGDLS, CDR2 YYNGEE. Trimming cost V 5 bases and J 1 base; bases outside gene matches: 2. DNA of the CDR3: TGTGCCAGCAGGGGGAGGGGGAACACCGGGGAGCTGTTTTTT. This gives the protein CASRGRGNTGELFF.

This chain links TRBV27 with TRBJ2-7; D remains ambiguous. The CDR3 length is 14 residues. The V gene's germline CDR1 is MNHEY and CDR2 SMNVEV (reference sequence). The germline V and J ends were trimmed by 3 bases and 7 bases, with 16 bases remaining between them. Here the CDR3 reads CASSLVGFSPEQYF. In DNA form, the CDR3 reads TGTGCCAGCAGTTTGGTCGGTTTTTCGCCGGAGCAGTACTTC.

The chain has TRBV6-1 and TRBJ1-5; 9 bases agree with TRBD1. The germline V gene has CDR1 MNHNS and CDR2 SASEGT. CDR3 size: 15 residues. V lost 6 bases, J lost 1 base, and 4 bases stayed unmatched. CDR3 sequence (DNA): TGTGCCAGCAGGGACAGGGGAGGCAGCAATCAGCCCCAGCATTTT. Translated, it gives CASRDRGGSNQPQHF.

J is TRBJ1-1 and V is TRBV30; D gene unclear. Germline V gene data show CDR1 as GTSNPN and CDR2 as SVGIG (reference sequence). The CDR3 extends over 11 amino acids. Trimming took off 2 bases at V and 6 bases at J, with 7 bases between the two ends. The CDR3 DNA sequence: TGTGCCTGGAGTTTTATGTCTGAAGCTTTCTTT. This sequence encodes CAWSFMSEAFF.

A few counts support this clone. This chain connects TRBV6-6 to TRBJ1-1; 9 positions agree with TRBD1. J lost 1 base, V lost 2 bases, and 2 bases had no gene match. From germline, CDR1 is MNHNY and CDR2 SVGAGI (reference sequence). The CDR3 runs 15 residues. CDR3: CASSYPGQGNTEAFF. CDR3 coding DNA: TGTGCCAGCAGTTACCCGGGACAGGGGAACACTGAAGCTTTCTTT.